Many counts were recorded for the clone carrying this T cell receptor beta chain. This specimen belongs to a study of T cells in Graves' hyperthyroidism and ophthalmopathy. Researchers amplified the TCR beta CDR3 regions from RNA transcripts. When the TCR CDR3 underwent first-round RT-PCR, the HTBI primer set was used. TCRdb passed the multiplex PCR reads through MiXCR, listing each CDR3 protein once. The sample has some 270,000 distinct CDR3 sequences, about 14% seen once. The CDR3 runs to 16 residues. V was clipped by 0 bases and J by 3 bases; unmatched bases: 5. CDR1 and CDR2 from the germline V gene are DFQATT and SNEGSKA (reference sequence).

The receptor was isolated from a woman younger than 45 with Graves' hyperthyroidism that later progressed to Graves' ophthalmopathy. The chain has TRBV20-1 and TRBJ2-1; 10 bases match TRBD2. The sample taken for sequencing was blood. CDR3 sequence: CSARDPSGSLYNEQFF. For the CDR3, the DNA is TGCAGTGCTAGAGATCCTAGCGGGAGCCTCTACAATGAGCAGTTCTTC.